Sequencing of this T cell receptor beta chain was carried out in a study of blood T cell repertoires in COVID-19 (dated by TCRdb to the early 2020s). In terms of the full investigation: The collaborator samples originated in the United States, Italy and Spain and spanned the acute and convalescent phases of COVID-19. The samples were drawn from two sources: the first 160 participants of the ongoing ImmuneRACE study, and 1,254 subjects contributed by 6 global collaborators. The prospective study material was composed of cDNA or gDNA derived from T cells, B-cell-depleted T cells, or PBMCs. Subjects who had been exposed to COVID-19, were actively infected with it, or had recovered from it provided the deeply sampled blood TCRbeta repertoires that made up the dataset. A freely available public database, intended as a resource for researchers studying the immune response to SARS-CoV-2, is where the repertoires were released. A de-identified subject ID, COVID-19 status, age in years and sex were almost always included in the sample metadata. HLA class I and class II types, where available, came from metadata supplied by the sample provider rather than from assay-based typing.

Each collaborating institution followed its own protocols to collect whole blood in K2EDTA tubes. For TCRbeta analysis, collaborators shipped samples in one of three forms: frozen whole blood, isolated PBMCs, or DNA extracted from either of those sample types. Measured from the cysteine to the phenylalanine, the CDR3 is 15 residues long. The retained sequence is limited to the CDR3, 45 bases, with the frame set at the first base. Looking up the germline V gene yields CDR1 SGHRS and CDR2 YFSETQ. V loses 0 bases of germline sequence and J loses 1 base, and the interval between the two ends is 10 bases. General conclusions and limits of the study: Clinical and demographic metadata were provided uncurated, with the amount varying by source and participant.

For this clone: Its recognized antigen is unknown. No much larger clone is present one base from it, and per-base qualities are unavailable.

TCRbeta CDR3 regions were amplified from genomic DNA using the immunoSEQ Assay, a bias-controlled multiplex PCR. Concerning the study's data processing: Within the assay, amplification of reference gene primers was used to estimate how many nucleated cells each sample contained. Sequence reads were collapsed and filtered to measure the absolute abundance of every unique TCRbeta CDR3 rearrangement. For each sample, productive Simpson clonality was calculated by taking the square root of Simpson's diversity index across productive rearrangements. TCRdb mirrors the immuneACCESS table, restricted to in-frame sequences. Some clones are absent from its copies; in checked studies, under half trace to an unresolved V gene, and the reason for the others is unknown. V and J calls and clone size come straight from that table; D and trimming were deduced from the DNA. For this sample there are some 57,000 clones; more than 90% appear just once. About 6.3% of the sample goes to the ten largest clones.

Here the chain combines TRBV5-1 and TRBJ1-1, with no confident D gene call. The receptor comes from a man over 45 with active COVID-19. The sequenced sample consisted of peripheral blood. This receptor has the CDR3 CASSLAPRQNTEAFF. Read as DNA, the sequence is TGCGCCAGCAGCTTGGCCCCGAGACAGAACACTGAAGCTTTCTTT.